This paragraph covers one T cell receptor beta chain sequence. Antigen unknown. The PCR had 60 Vbeta and 13 Jbeta primers. Original processing methods: There were 80 million or so unique TCR beta chains by a later count, and some 10 million of them were shared. Using immunoSEQ multiplex PCR, the repertoire was profiled, and TCRdb retains in-frame clones only, with some absent. V and J calls plus clone size are reproduced from that table; the DNA served to infer D and trimming. The sample contains under 200,000 clones, 60% to 80% of which appear only once. This specimen belongs to a study of cytomegalovirus exposure and HLA in healthy donors. General observations from the study: HLA alleles showed associations with about 15,000 TCR beta sequences in a later analysis, at a 0.05 false discovery rate. One variant, a missense change in DCLRE1C, was linked in a later analysis to TCR beta V- and J-gene trimming.

Healthy people donating bone marrow made up the donors. Per the germline V gene, CDR1 is SEHNR and CDR2 is FQNEAQ (reference sequence). The CDR3 totals 16 residues. Trimming took off 0 bases at V and 3 bases at J, with 13 bases between the two ends. Source material: PBMCs. The gene calls are TRBV7-9 and TRBJ2-3; possibly TRBD2 for D (6 bases). The clonotype comes from a man aged 50-60 years in good health and CMV-seropositive. In DNA, the CDR3 is TGTGCCAGCAGCTTAGCGGCAACTGCGGGGACAGATACGCAGTATTTT. Encoded protein: CASSLAATAGTDTQYF.